The 10 T cell receptor beta chains given below trace back to one sample, sequenced in a study of PD-L1 blockade in urothelial cancer. The method was immunoSEQ multiplex PCR; TCRdb's version includes in-frame clones alone and lacks a portion of them. The sample records about 43,000 clones, about 83% being singletons. The time point denotes: peripheral blood 6 weeks after treatment start. This material consisted of PBMCs, taken around atezolizumab (anti-PD-L1) treatment. These receptors were obtained from a man aged 60 to 69 with urothelial cancer.

The CDR3 loop is CASSPTGQFYNEQFF. The CDR3 coding sequence is TGTGCCAGCTCACCCACGGGACAGTTTTACAATGAGCAGTTCTTC. The chain joins TRBV18 to TRBJ2-1, with 7 bases fitting TRBD1. Trimming at V came to 3 bases and at J to 4 bases, leaving 6 bases not matched to a gene. The CDR3 runs 15 residues. Germline V gives CDR1 KGHSH, CDR2 LQKENI.

This clone was counted a single time. This chain joins TRBV21-1 and TRBJ1-3; the D call TRBD1 from the table was never checked on the DNA. TRBV21-1 is an annotated pseudogene. This CDR3 contains 22 residues. The CDR3 bases are TGTGCCAGCAGGATGTACCCGGCCGGGCAACCAGGGGCTCTCAACTCTGGAAACACCATATATTTT. Protein product: CASRMYPAGQPGALNSGNTIYF.

CDR3 loop: CASNRDRSTDTQYF. The CDR3 coding sequence is TGTGCCAGCAACCGGGACAGGAGCACAGATACGCAGTATTTT. The chain has TRBV6-1 and TRBJ2-3; 8 nucleotides agree with TRBD1. The CDR3 has 14 residues. Germline V gene sequence: CDR1 MNHNS, CDR2 SASEGT. V shed 7 bases, J shed 0 bases, and the junction held 3 bases outside the gene matches.

This chain uses TRBV7-6 with TRBJ1-6, with no clear D. From germline, CDR1 is SGHVS and CDR2 FNYEAQ. V was clipped by 4 bases and J by 0 bases, with 7 bases between them. CDR3 size: 15 residues. CDR3 bases: TGTGCCAGCAGCTCCTCGGGCTCCTATAATTCACCCCTCCACTTT. It translates to CASSSSGSYNSPLHF.

The chain has TRBV10-1 and TRBJ1-6; D not resolved. Deletions cut 0 bases from V and 10 bases from J, with 10 bases between. The CDR3 runs 14 residues. From germline, CDR1 is WNHNN and CDR2 SYGVQD (reference sequence). The CDR3 nucleotides are TGCGCCAGCAGTGAGTCAGGCGGTAACTCACCCCTCCACTTT. Residues: CASSESGGNSPLHF.

The rearrangement links TRBV7-9 to TRBJ2-7; D is perhaps TRBD2 (5 bases). There are 14 residues in the CDR3. The V gene lost 5 bases and the J gene lost 2 bases, with 13 bases spanning the gap. The germline gives CDR1 SEHNR, CDR2 FQNEAQ (reference sequence). The CDR3 spells CASSPAREAYEQYF. The CDR3, as DNA: TGTGCCAGCAGCCCTGCCCGGGAAGCCTACGAGCAGTACTTC.

The chain couples TRBV13 to TRBJ1-2; 9 nucleotides agree with TRBD1. The V gene end was trimmed by 5 bases and the J gene end by 4 bases; junction bases not matched to a gene: 2. From germline, CDR1 is PRHDT and CDR2 FYEKMQ (reference sequence). The CDR3 extends over 13 amino acids. The CDR3, as DNA: TGTGCCAGCAGCCGGACAGGGGCCTATGGCTACACCTTC. It codes for CASSRTGAYGYTF.

The genes are TRBV2 and TRBJ1-2; TRBD1 might be the D (6 bases). The germline V gene encodes CDR1 SNHLY and CDR2 FYNNEI. This CDR3 has 16 residues. The V end lost 6 bases, the J end lost 2 bases, and 19 bases lay between the germline ends. CDR3 amino acids: CASSPRGGRSNYGYTF. CDR3 nucleotide sequence: TGTGCCAGCAGCCCTCGGGGGGGCCGGAGCAACTATGGCTACACCTTC. Using reference TRBV2 and TRBJ1-2 for the parts outside the CDR3, the full variable domain is EPEVTQTPSHQVTQMGQEVILRCVPISNHLYFYWYRQILGQKVEFLVSFYNNEISEKSEIFDDQFSVERPDGSNFTLKIRSTKLEDSAMYFCASSPRGGRSNYGYTFGSGTRLTVV.

This rearrangement joins TRBV7-9 to TRBJ2-5, with D perhaps TRBD2 (6 bases). V was shortened by 6 bases and J by 4 bases, with 15 bases between the two germline ends. The CDR3 is made up of 14 amino acids. Germline V gives CDR1 SEHNR, CDR2 FQNEAQ (reference sequence). DNA of the CDR3: TGTGCCAGCAGTCGGGGGATCGGTCTAGAGACCCAGTACTTC. This encodes CASSRGIGLETQYF.

This clone showed up just once. V is TRBV6-5 and J is TRBJ1-4; TRBD1 agrees at 7 bases. The length of the CDR3 is 15 residues. V lost 0 bases to trimming and J lost 8 bases; unmatched junction nucleotides: 6. Germline CDR1 and CDR2: MNHEY and SVGAGI. The CDR3 DNA sequence: TGTGCCAGCAGTTACTCGGAGGGGGCTTGGGAAAAACTGTTTTTT. This codes for CASSYSEGAWEKLFF.